The next 4 T cell receptor beta chains were all read from a single sample in a study of blood T cell repertoires in COVID-19. Measured with immunoSEQ multiplex PCR; TCRdb has only the in-frame clones, and not every one. In the table there are approximately 70,000 clones, approximately 90% of which are singletons. Sequenced sample: peripheral blood. The receptors shown here come from a woman aged 55-70 years with active COVID-19.

The chain carries TRBV3-1 (or the pseudogene TRBV3-2) and TRBJ2-7; tentatively, D is TRBD1 (6 bases). Germline V gene sequence: CDR1 LGHDT, CDR2 YNNKEL (reference sequence). The V gene lost 4 bases and the J gene lost 1 base, with 17 bases spanning the gap. CDR3 length: 16 amino acids. In nucleotides, the CDR3 is TGTGCCAGCAGCCGGTCCGGGGACATAACATCCTACGAGCAGTACTTC. This codes for CASSRSGDITSYEQYF.

V usage is TRBV29-1 and J usage is TRBJ2-3; TRBD1 agrees at 8 bases. Looked up from germline, CDR1 is SQVTM and CDR2 is ANQGSEA. The CDR3 extends over 13 amino acids. With 3 bases clipped from V and 1 base from J, the junction kept 0 bases outside the gene matches. In DNA form, the CDR3 reads TGCAGCGTTGAGGGACAGGGCACAGATACGCAGTATTTT. Protein sequence: CSVEGQGTDTQYF.

The rearrangement links TRBV21-1 to TRBJ2-1; TRBD2, the table's D call, was not compared with the DNA. TRBV21-1 is a known pseudogene. This CDR3 region has 14 residues. The chain's CDR3 is CASSKGASRDEQFF. The CDR3 nucleotides are TGTGCCAGCAGCAAAGGGGCCTCGCGGGATGAGCAGTTCTTC.

As DNA, the CDR3 is TGCCAACTCCCGGGGGAGACCCAGTACTTC. Translating gives CQLPGETQYF. V is TRBV20-1 and J is TRBJ2-5; TRBD2 might be the D (5 bases). The germline gives CDR1 DFQATT, CDR2 SNEGSKA (reference sequence). The CDR3 loop spans 10 amino acids.